This is a list of T cell receptor beta chains from one sample in a study of tissue T cells after allogeneic stem cell transplantation. Measured with immunoSEQ multiplex PCR; TCRdb has only the in-frame clones, and not every one. The sample lists tens of thousands of clones; 73% were seen once. This specimen was tissue from the ileum, taken at autopsy. The origin of the receptors is a female donor over 55 with lung cancer. CDR3s include the opening cysteine and the closing phenylalanine or tryptophan. The D gene is left open where the match is weak. Not every row has a clone size; where given, it reads once, few, many or a size class.

d_gene	j_gene	v_gene	abundance	CDR3nt	CDR3aa
NA	TRBJ1-5	TRBV19	NA	TGTGCCAGTAGTCAGAATCAGCCCCAGCATTTT	CASSQNQPQHF
NA	TRBJ1-1	TRBV3-1/TRBV3-2	NA	TGTGCCAGCAGCCGGAAACCAGGGACTGAAGCTTTCTTT	CASSRKPGTEAFF
NA	TRBJ2-7	TRBV19	NA	TGTGCCAGTACCGATACCTACGAGCAGTACTTC	CASTDTYEQYF
NA	TRBJ2-7	TRBV15	few	TGTGCCACCAGCGGAACGCGCGAGCAGTACTTC	CATSGTREQYF
NA	TRBJ2-2	TRBV4-3	NA	TGCGCCAGCAGCACTAGCAGGGCGAGGACCGGGGAGCTGTTTTTT	CASSTSRARTGELFF
NA	TRBJ2-3	TRBV4-1	few	TGCGCCAGCAGTCCTTCCCAAGCCTCTAGTTCAGATACGCAGTATTTT	CASSPSQASSSDTQYF
TRBD2	TRBJ2-3	TRBV7-3	NA	TGTGCCAGCAGCTTAACCCCTGGGACTAGCGGGAGGACAGATACGCAGTATTTT	CASSLTPGTSGRTDTQYF
NA	TRBJ1-5	TRBV20-1	NA	TGCAGTGCTAGTCTACAGGTGAATCAGCCCCAGCATTTT	CSASLQVNQPQHF
TRBD1	TRBJ2-7	TRBV7-2	medium-sized	TGTGCCAGCAGCTTATTATACAACAGGGGCTACGAGCAGTACTTC	CASSLLYNRGYEQYF
TRBD2	TRBJ2-2	TRBV13	NA	TGTGCCAGCAGCTTAGGAGCGGGAGGGCCCTGGACCGGGGAGCTGTTTTTT	CASSLGAGGPWTGELFF
NA	TRBJ2-1	TRBV9	NA	TGTGCCAGCAGCGTAGTTAGCGGAATTTACAATGAGCAGTTCTTC	CASSVVSGIYNEQFF
NA	TRBJ1-1	TRBV27	NA	TGTGCCAGCAGTTTAGAGCCGTTTACTGAAGCTTTCTTT	CASSLEPFTEAFF
NA	TRBJ2-1	TRBV7-3	NA	TGTGCCAGCAGCTCCTTCTCTAACTCTTACAATGAGCAGTTCTTC	CASSSFSNSYNEQFF
NA	TRBJ2-5	TRBV30	NA	TGTGCCTGGAGTGTACGTCAGTTGATGCCCCAGTACTTC	CAWSVRQLMPQYF
NA	TRBJ1-6	TRBV6-5	NA	TGTGCCAGCCGGAGAGGGCAAGATTGGGGACCCCTCCACTTT	CASRRGQDWGPLHF
NA	TRBJ2-5	TRBV3-1/TRBV3-2	NA	TGTGCCAGCAGTCCCGGGACTCTCCTCCCCCAAGAGACCCAGTACTTC	CASSPGTLLPQETQYF
NA	TRBJ1-1	TRBV30	NA	TGTGCCTGGAGCGCCCCCATACGGGCTTTCTTT	CAWSAPIRAFF
NA	TRBJ1-1	TRBV9	NA	TGTGCCAGCAGCCCATCTTGGGGCCCTGAAGCTTTCTTT	CASSPSWGPEAFF
TRBD2	TRBJ2-2	TRBV6-6	NA	TGTGCCAGCAGCCGGGACTACCCCACCGGGGAGCTGTTTTTT	CASSRDYPTGELFF
NA	TRBJ2-2	TRBV19	NA	TGTGCCACAAAGACTCCGGGCCTCTTAAACACCGGGGAGCTGTTTTTT	CATKTPGLLNTGELFF
NA	TRBJ1-2	TRBV3-1/TRBV3-2	NA	TGTGCCAGCAGCCGCGAGACTAAGGGGGGCAGGGGCTACACCTTC	CASSRETKGGRGYTF
TRBD1	TRBJ1-4	TRBV24-1	NA	TGTGCCACCAGTGCGGCAGGGGGTTATAATGAAAAACTGTTTTTT	CATSAAGGYNEKLFF
TRBD2	TRBJ2-7	TRBV11-3	few	TGTGCCAGCAGCCCGAAGCGGGGTAGCTACGAGCAGTACTTC	CASSPKRGSYEQYF